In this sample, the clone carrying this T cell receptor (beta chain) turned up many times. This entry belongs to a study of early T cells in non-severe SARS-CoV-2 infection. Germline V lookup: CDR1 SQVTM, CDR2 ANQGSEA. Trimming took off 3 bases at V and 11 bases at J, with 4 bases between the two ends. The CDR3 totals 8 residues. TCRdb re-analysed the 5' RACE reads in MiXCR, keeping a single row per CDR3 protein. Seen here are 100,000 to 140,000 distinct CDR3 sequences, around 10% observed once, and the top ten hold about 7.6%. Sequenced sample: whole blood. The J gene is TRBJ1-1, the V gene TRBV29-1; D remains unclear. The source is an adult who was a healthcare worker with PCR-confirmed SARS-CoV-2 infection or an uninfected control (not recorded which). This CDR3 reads CSVEGAFF. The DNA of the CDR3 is TGCAGCGTTGAGGGGGCTTTCTTT.